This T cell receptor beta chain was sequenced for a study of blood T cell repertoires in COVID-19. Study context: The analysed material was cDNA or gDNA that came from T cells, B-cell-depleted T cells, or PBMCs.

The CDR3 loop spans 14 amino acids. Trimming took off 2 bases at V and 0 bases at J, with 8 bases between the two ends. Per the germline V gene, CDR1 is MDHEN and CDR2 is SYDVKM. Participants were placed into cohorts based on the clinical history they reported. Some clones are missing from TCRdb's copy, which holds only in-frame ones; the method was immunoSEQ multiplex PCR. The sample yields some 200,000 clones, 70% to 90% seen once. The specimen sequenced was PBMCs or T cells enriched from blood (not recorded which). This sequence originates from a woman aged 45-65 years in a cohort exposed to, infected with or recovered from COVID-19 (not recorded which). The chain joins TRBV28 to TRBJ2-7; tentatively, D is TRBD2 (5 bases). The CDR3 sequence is CASSLSGNSYEQYF. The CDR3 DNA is TGTGCCAGCAGTTTAAGCGGCAACTCCTACGAGCAGTACTTC.